The entry below describes one T cell receptor (beta chain). This clone has a single count. The antigen it recognizes is unknown. The sample holds no much larger clone one base away, and base qualities are not on file. This sample was taken from a study of cytomegalovirus exposure and HLA in healthy donors (dated by TCRdb to about 2017). Regarding the research as a whole: According to an earlier analysis of around 600 of the donors, roughly 180 million T cells yielded roughly 110 million unique TCR beta sequences and about 300 Gb of sequence data. Genome-wide SNP genotypes for about 55% of the roughly 670 donors were used in a later genetic analysis, which treated that subset as a discovery cohort. All discovery cohort repertoires had been generated using a single sequencing platform. HLA typing included class I and class II loci at four-digit resolution. Rather than using new phenotypic data, the later analysis identified candidate immune exposures from TCR beta sequences and from how often those sequences occurred across donors. Donor age, sex, ethnicity and CMV serostatus were compiled together with the repertoire data. In a later analysis, previously published TCR beta repertoires from 550 to 750 donors were re-analyzed and high-resolution HLA genotyping was added so that TCR occurrence patterns could be studied. Because of strong linkage in the cohort, roughly five DR-DQ haplotypes were treated as single units for association and clustering. An earlier analysis of some 500 of the donors applied high-throughput TCR beta sequencing to assess whether each TCR beta V gene segment acted as functional or pseudogenic. Along with the approximately 670-subject first cohort, a separate validation cohort of over 90 different subjects was used. Roughly 290 gigabases of sequencing data and 91 million or so unique TCR sequences made up an early release that covered some 640 HLA-typed donors. The aim of the study was to test whether cataloging public T cell receptors could identify signatures of past pathogen exposure. Among the roughly 410 genotyped donors, approximately 77% belonged to the genetic ancestry cluster associated with self-reported Caucasian donors. On average, around 230,000 unique TCR beta nucleotide sequences were sequenced per donor among 398 genotyped donors of the cohort, with around 19% of those sequences being non-productive. The study used immunosequencing to profile the T cell repertoires of approximately 650 subjects and linked those repertoires to cytomegalovirus serostatus. The number of donors typed differed by locus, with roughly 620-640 for A, B, C, DRB1 and DQB1, 522 for DQA1, approximately 570 for DPA1, and over 400 for DPB1. The study combined high-throughput TCR immunosequencing, statistical association of individual TCRs with disease status, and machine learning to predict cytomegalovirus infection status. Summary of the overall study and its limitations: Some IMGT-functional V segments, including TRBV6-2 and TRBV6-3, could not be distinguished by the 87-base-pair reads and were therefore excluded. In both the original and validation cohorts, the classifier was reported to diagnose cytomegalovirus status with high specificity and sensitivity. V-gene and J-gene trimming of TCR beta chains was associated with a missense DCLRE1C variant in a later genetic analysis, and the association was replicated in an independent cohort. The only immune exposure information available for the cohort was CMV serostatus. While some public TCRs were present in many individuals, most TCR sequences turned up only very rarely across donors. This cohort had only TCR beta chains sequenced, and the lack of alpha or paired-chain data limited which features could be detected. The sequencing pipeline was judged likely to have produced a cluster of highly shared sequence variants as a technical artifact. According to the authors, the approach could potentially be generalized to other disease states and immunological phenotypes. When HLA alleles, especially DR and DQ, strongly co-occurred, attributing TCR associations to individual alleles was difficult. Presence/absence analyses assumed roughly uniform sequencing depth across donors, an assumption that may not hold. In an earlier analysis of 587 of the donors, most TCR beta V segments appeared in productive rearrangements about 87% or about 30% of the time, broadly matching IMGT annotations. Compared with the roughly 670-donor mean, donors in an Asian-associated ancestry cluster had fewer N-insertions in productive TCRs, according to a later genetic analysis. According to a later analysis, TCR association rates differed among HLA loci, with DRB1 alleles showing the most associated TCRs and HLA-C alleles showing the fewest. In vitro tests confirmed that a few of the cytomegalovirus-associated TCR beta chains recognize cytomegalovirus antigens. HLA typing was unavailable for some donors at each locus, so association tests used only the typed subset. In a later analysis, most CMV-associated TCR beta chains were found to appear HLA-restricted, with HLA associations seemingly driven largely by CMV exposure. A later analysis reported that several top co-occurrence clusters appeared linked to parvovirus B19, influenza, CMV and Epstein-Barr virus. The earlier analysis of about 600 of the donors excluded approximately 17 rarely observed V segments, including chromosome 9 orphons, because counts were too low. A further reported finding was that TCR beta sequences accurately predicted the HLA-A and HLA-B alleles for most subjects in the first cohort. Correlated functional status among segregating V segments might be attributable to linkage disequilibrium, but an unknown experimental factor could not be ruled out. At a false discovery rate of 0.05, a later analysis linked fewer than 20,000 TCR beta sequences to specific HLA alleles. A total of 164 TCR beta chains were listed by the study as associated with cytomegalovirus. Compared with equally common non-associated chains, HLA-associated TCR beta chains in a later analysis were more clonally expanded and had lower generation probabilities.

The cohort comprised under 700 healthy bone marrow donors. Cohort members were all nominally healthy when sampled, although unrecorded immune exposures were likely present. The donor tested CMV seropositive and was one of the 289 seropositive cohort members. Each donor provided a peripheral blood sample, and peripheral blood mononuclear cells were used for TCR beta sequencing. The Qiagen DNeasy Blood Extraction Kit was used to extract genomic DNA from the blood cell samples. In the germline V gene, CDR1 corresponds to SGHRS and CDR2 to YFSETQ. The cysteine opens and the phenylalanine closes a CDR3 of 14 amino acids. Kept here is only the CDR3 DNA, which spans 42 bases and is read in frame from base 1. The V end gives up 0 bases and the J end 5 bases, leaving 4 bases in the junction not matched to a gene. The method behind the library was the immunoSEQ multiplex PCR assay. The multiplex PCR relied on a mix of 60 forward primers for TCR Vbeta segments and 13 reverse primers for TCR Jbeta segments. The CDR3 region of rearranged TCR beta genes was amplified from genomic DNA by a multiplex PCR assay. Amplified TCR beta libraries were sequenced as 87-base-pair reads on the Illumina HiSeq System. The study's own analysis went as follows. A later analysis tallied tens of millions of unique TCR beta chains across the roughly 610 repertoires, and about 12 million of those chains were shared by two or more donors. A nearest-neighbor algorithm error-corrected the raw reads and collapsed the reads into unique sequences, merging closely related sequences to remove PCR and sequencing errors. To assign V, D and J gene segments, CDR3 sequences were aligned to IMGT reference sequences. Each retained sequence needed at least a six-nucleotide match to both a V gene segment and a J gene segment. Rearrangements were called productive when the CDR3 lacked stop codons and stayed in frame with V and J; all others were non-productive. CDR3 was defined by IMGT convention, running from the second conserved V-encoded cysteine to the conserved J-encoded phenylalanine. The earlier analysis of 500 to 750 of the donors excluded any sequence lacking an unambiguous match to a single V gene segment. In an earlier analysis of approximately 590 of the donors, a V segment was called functional when productive rearrangements were above 56.7%, and segregating when the standard deviation between donors exceeded 5%. A statistical classification framework was built to diagnose cytomegalovirus status from the catalog of TCR beta chain sequences. V and J gene assignment, in a later analysis, came from comparing TCR nucleotide sequences with IMGT/GENE-DB human TR gene sequences. Using the TCRdist pipeline, a later analysis assigned CDR3 sequences along with most-parsimonious VDJ recombination scenarios. A later analysis defined each TCR beta chain by its CDR3 amino acid sequence plus V-gene family, and excluded reads lacking a unique V-gene family. In a later analysis, 450 to 600 highly shared, low-generation-probability nucleotide sequences were removed to address suspected cross-contamination and a sequencing artifact. In a later analysis, a clonal expansion index for each public chain was calculated from normalized within-repertoire ranks of inferred template counts. A later analysis computed generation probabilities with a VDJ recombination model fitted to out-of-frame rearrangements, and checked the results against IGoR. A later analysis scored TCR-TCR, TCR-HLA and TCR-CMV co-occurrence with hypergeometric tests, applying a repertoire-size bias correction to TCR pairs. To estimate false discovery rates, a later analysis permuted the HLA or CMV assignments 20 times. In a later analysis, co-occurring TCRs were grouped with DBSCAN, and TCRdist sequence similarity was added when clustering was performed within HLA-allele-positive subsets. Repertoires with fewer than 30,000 or more than 120,000 public chains were left out of co-occurrence clustering, as were four to six repertoires with anomalous nucleotide sharing. In TCRdb, the immuneACCESS table is reduced to in-frame sequences with V and J assigned. These tables do not hold every clone; where another copy was compared, an unresolved V gene accounts for under half, and the others remain unexplained. V, J and clone size are those of that table, while D and trimming were read from the DNA. The sample includes approximately 140,000 clones, with around 83% observed a single time. 4.1% of the sample belongs to the ten largest clones.

The receptor was isolated from a man aged 35-49 years in good health and CMV-seropositive. The sequence links TRBV5-1 to TRBJ2-7; 8 nucleotides in the junction match TRBD1. The sequencing input was PBMCs. The CDR3: CASSLGTGYNEQYF. The bases read TGCGCCAGCAGCTTGGGGACAGGGTATAACGAGCAGTACTTC.